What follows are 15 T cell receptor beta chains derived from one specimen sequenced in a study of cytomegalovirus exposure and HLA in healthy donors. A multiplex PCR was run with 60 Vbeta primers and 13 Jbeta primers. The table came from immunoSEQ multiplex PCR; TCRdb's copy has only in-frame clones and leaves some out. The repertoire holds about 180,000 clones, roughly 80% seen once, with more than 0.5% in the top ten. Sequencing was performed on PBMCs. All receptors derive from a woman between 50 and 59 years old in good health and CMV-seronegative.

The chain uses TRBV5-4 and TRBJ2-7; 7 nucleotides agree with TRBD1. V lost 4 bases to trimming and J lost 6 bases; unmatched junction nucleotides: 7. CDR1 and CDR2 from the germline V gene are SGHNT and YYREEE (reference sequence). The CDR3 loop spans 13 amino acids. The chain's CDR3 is CASSVTGVGEQYF. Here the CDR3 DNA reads TGTGCCAGCAGCGTTACAGGGGTGGGCGAGCAGTACTTC.

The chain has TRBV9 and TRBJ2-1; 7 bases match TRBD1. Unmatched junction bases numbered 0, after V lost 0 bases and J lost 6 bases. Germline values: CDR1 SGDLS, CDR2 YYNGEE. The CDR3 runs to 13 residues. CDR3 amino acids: CASSVDRGNEQFF. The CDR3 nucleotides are TGTGCCAGCAGCGTAGACAGGGGCAATGAGCAGTTCTTC. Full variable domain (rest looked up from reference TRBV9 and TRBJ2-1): DSGVTQTPKHLITATGQRVTLRCSPRSGDLSVYWYQQSLDQGLQFLIQYYNGEERAKGNILERFSAQQFPDLHSELNLSSLELGDSALYFCASSVDRGNEQFFGPGTRLTVL.

The CDR3 spells CATSRGGASGIYNEQFF. The CDR3 region has the DNA TGTGCCACCAGCAGAGGGGGGGCTAGCGGGATTTACAATGAGCAGTTCTTC. The chain carries TRBV15 and TRBJ2-1; 9 positions match TRBD2. CDR1 LNHNV and CDR2 YYDKDF come from the germline V gene (reference sequence). J gave up 4 bases and V 1 base, and 8 bases lay outside the gene matches. CDR3 length equals 17 residues.

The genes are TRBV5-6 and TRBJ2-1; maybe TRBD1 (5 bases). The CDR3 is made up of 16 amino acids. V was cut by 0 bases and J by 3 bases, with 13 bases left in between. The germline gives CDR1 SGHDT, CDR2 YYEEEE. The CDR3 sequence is CASSLAAAGFYNEQFF. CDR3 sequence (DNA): TGTGCCAGCAGCTTGGCCGCGGCAGGGTTCTACAATGAGCAGTTCTTC.

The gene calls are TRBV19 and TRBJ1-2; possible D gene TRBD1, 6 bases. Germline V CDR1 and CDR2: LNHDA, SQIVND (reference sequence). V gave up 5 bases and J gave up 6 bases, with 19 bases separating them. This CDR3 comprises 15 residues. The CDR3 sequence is CASSDPGTRTNGYTF. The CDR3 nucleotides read TGTGCCAGTAGTGACCCCGGGACAAGAACTAATGGCTACACCTTC.

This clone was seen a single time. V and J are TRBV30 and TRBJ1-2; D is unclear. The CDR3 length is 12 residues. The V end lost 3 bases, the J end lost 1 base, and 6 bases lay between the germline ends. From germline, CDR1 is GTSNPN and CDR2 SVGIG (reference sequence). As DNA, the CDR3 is TGTGCCTGGAGCTTAAATAACTATGGCTACACCTTC. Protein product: CAWSLNNYGYTF.

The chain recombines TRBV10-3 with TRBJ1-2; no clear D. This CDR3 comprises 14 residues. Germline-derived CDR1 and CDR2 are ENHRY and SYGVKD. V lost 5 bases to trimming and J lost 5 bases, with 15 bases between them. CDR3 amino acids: CAISTDTGWYGYTF. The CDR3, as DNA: TGTGCCATCAGTACTGACACGGGATGGTATGGCTACACCTTC.

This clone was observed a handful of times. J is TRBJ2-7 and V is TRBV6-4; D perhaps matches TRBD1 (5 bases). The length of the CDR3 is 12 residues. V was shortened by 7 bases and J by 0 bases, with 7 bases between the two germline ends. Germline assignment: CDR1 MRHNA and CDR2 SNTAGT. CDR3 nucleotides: TGTGCCAGCAAAGACAGCTCCTACGAGCAGTACTTC. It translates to CASKDSSYEQYF.

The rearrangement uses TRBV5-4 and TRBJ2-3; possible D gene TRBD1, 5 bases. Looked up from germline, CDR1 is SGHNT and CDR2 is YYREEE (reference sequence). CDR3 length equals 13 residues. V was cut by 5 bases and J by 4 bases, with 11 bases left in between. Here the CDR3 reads CASSFSGSDTQYF. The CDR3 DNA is TGTGCCAGCAGTTTCTCAGGGTCAGATACGCAGTATTTT. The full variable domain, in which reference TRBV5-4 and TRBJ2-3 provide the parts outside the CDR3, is ETGVTQSPTHLIKTRGQQVTLRCSSQSGHNTVSWYQQALGQGPQFIFQYYREEENGRGNFPPRFSGLQFPNYSSELNVNALELDDSALYLCASSFSGSDTQYFGPGTRLTVL.

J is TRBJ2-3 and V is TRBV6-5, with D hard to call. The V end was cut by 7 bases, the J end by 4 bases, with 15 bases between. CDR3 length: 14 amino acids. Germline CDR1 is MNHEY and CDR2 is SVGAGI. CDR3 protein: CASKKFSSSDTQYF. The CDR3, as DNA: TGTGCCAGCAAGAAATTCTCTAGTTCAGATACGCAGTATTTT.

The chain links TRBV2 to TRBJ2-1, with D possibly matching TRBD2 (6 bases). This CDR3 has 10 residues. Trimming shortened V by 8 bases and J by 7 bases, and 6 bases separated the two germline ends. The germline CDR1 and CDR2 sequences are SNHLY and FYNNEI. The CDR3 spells CASGGNEQFF. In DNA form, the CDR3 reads TGTGCCAGCGGGGGGAATGAGCAGTTCTTC.

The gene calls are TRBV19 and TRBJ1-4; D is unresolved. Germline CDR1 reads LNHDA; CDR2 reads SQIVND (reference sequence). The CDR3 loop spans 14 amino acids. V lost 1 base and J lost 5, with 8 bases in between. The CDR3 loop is CASSIGGSNEKLFF. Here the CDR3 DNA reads TGTGCCAGTAGTATAGGAGGTTCCAATGAAAAACTGTTTTTT.

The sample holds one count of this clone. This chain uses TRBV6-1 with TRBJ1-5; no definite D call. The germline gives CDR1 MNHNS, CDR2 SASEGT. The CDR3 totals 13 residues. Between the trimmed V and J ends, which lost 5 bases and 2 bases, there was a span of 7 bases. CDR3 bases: TGTGCCAGCAGTTCTCGTGGCAATCAGCCCCAGCATTTT. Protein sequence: CASSSRGNQPQHF.

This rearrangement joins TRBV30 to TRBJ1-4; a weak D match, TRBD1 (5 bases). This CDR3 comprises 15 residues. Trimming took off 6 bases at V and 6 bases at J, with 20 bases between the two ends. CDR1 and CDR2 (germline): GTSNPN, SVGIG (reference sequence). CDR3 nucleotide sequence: TGTGCCTGCCTGCCAGTGGCGGCAGGGCATGAAAAACTGTTTTTT. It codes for CACLPVAAGHEKLFF.

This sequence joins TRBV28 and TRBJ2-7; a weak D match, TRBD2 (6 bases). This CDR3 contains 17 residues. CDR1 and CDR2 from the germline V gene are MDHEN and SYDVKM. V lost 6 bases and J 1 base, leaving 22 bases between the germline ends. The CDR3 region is CASRIPLSPGRSYEQYF. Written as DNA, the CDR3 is TGTGCCAGCAGAATTCCCCTTAGCCCGGGGAGGTCCTACGAGCAGTACTTC. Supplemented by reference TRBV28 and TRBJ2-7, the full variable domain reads DVKVTQSSRYLVKRTGEKVFLECVQDMDHENMFWYRQDPGLGLRLIYFSYDVKMKEKGDIPEGYSVSREKKERFSLILESASTNQTSMYLCASRIPLSPGRSYEQYFGPGTRLTVT.